This TCR beta chain was profiled in a study of beta chain features in type 1 diabetes. The investigators reverse transcribed all of the isolated RNA, so they sequenced expressed TCRB transcripts. TCRdb's copy holds only in-frame clones and misses some; the assay was immunoSEQ multiplex PCR. The sample lists about 260,000 clones, 24% occurring once. The table lists this clone with a few counts. Its antigen is currently unknown. This sample also contains other DNA sequences that code for the same CDR3. General observations from the study: Diminished insertions and augmented deletions at VDJ junctions characterized type 1 diabetes patients. There was a moderate but significant shortening of TCRB CDR3s in all four CD4+ subsets of Type 1 diabetes patients.

The clonotype originates from a woman younger than 45 with type 1 diabetes. Material: naive CD4+ T cells from blood.

Written as DNA, the CDR3 is TGTGCCAGCTCACCCCAGCGGGAGAACACCGGGGAGCTGTTTTTT. Amino acids: CASSPQRENTGELFF. This sequence joins TRBV18 and TRBJ2-2, with 7 nucleotides matching TRBD2. J was trimmed by 1 base and V by 3 bases; bases with no gene match: 2. The CDR3 totals 15 residues. Germline loops: CDR1 KGHSH, CDR2 LQKENI.